Shown below are 2 T cell receptor beta chains from a single sample sequenced in a study of shared clonotypes between healthy human individuals. Using immunoSEQ multiplex PCR, the repertoire was profiled, and TCRdb retains in-frame clones only, with some absent. The sample yields more than 850,000 clones, more than 75% seen once. Sample: memory CD4+ T cells from PBMCs. Subset reported: CD45RA-negative fraction. The receptors were sampled from a man aged 18 to 29 in good health. Some clones in this sample may be carry-over from other donors' samples.

The chain employs TRBV15 and TRBJ1-2; possibly TRBD1 for D (5 bases). V was cut by 0 bases and J by 4 bases, with 15 bases left in between. This CDR3 is 16 amino acids long. CDR1 and CDR2 (germline): LNHNV, YYDKDF (reference sequence). The CDR3 DNA reads TGTGCCACCAGCAGAGACCCGGAAGCGGGACCCTATGGCTACACCTTC. Protein sequence: CATSRDPEAGPYGYTF.

V gene TRBV4-2 combines with J gene TRBJ2-7, with D perhaps TRBD2 (5 bases). The V end was cut by 0 bases, the J end by 0 bases, with 9 bases between. This CDR3 spans 15 amino acids. The germline CDR1 and CDR2 sequences are LGHNA and YNFKEQ. CDR3: CASSQDGSGSYEQYF. The CDR3 nucleotides are TGTGCCAGCAGCCAAGATGGGAGCGGCTCCTACGAGCAGTACTTC.